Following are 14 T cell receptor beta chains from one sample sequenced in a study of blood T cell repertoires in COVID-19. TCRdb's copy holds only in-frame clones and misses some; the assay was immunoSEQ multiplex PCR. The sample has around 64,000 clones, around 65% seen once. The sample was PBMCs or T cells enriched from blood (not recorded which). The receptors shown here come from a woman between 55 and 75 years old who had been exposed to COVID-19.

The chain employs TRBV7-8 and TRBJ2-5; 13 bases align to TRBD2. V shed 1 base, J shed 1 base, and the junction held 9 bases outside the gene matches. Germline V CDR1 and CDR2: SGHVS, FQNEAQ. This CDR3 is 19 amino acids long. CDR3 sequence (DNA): TGTGCCAGCAGCTTAGTTAACCCTCGGACTAGCGGGAGCCAAGAGACCCAGTACTTC. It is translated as CASSLVNPRTSGSQETQYF.

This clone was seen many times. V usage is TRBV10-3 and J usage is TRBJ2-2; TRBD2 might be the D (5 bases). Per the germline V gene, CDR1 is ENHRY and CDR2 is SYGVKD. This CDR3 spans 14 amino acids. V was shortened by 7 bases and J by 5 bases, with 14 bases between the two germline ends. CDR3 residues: CAITSLGETGELFF. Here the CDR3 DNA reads TGTGCCATCACTAGTCTCGGGGAAACCGGGGAGCTGTTTTTT.

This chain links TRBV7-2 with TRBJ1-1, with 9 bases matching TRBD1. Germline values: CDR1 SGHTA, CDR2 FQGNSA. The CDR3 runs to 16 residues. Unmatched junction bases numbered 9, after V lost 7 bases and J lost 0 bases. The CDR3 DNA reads TGTGCCAGCACCTCCGGGACAGGGCGAATGAACACTGAAGCTTTCTTT. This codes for CASTSGTGRMNTEAFF.

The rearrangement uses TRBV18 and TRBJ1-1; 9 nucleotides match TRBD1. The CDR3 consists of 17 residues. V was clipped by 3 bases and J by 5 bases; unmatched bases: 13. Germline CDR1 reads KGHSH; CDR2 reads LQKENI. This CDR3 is CASSPHVLGQGRTEAFF. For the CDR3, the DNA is TGTGCCAGCTCACCCCATGTTCTGGGACAGGGTAGGACTGAAGCTTTCTTT. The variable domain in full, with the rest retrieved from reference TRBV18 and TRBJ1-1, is NAGVMQNPRHLVRRRGQEARLRCSPMKGHSHVYWYRQLPEEGLKFMVYLQKENIIDESGMPKERFSAEFPKEGPSILRIQQVVRGDSAAYFCASSPHVLGQGRTEAFFGQGTRLTVV.

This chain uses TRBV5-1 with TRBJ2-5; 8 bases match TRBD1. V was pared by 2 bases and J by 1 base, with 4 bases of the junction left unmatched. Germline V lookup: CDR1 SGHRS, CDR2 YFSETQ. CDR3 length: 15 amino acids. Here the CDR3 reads CASSFDRGFQETQYF. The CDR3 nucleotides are TGCGCCAGCAGCTTTGACAGGGGTTTCCAAGAGACCCAGTACTTC.

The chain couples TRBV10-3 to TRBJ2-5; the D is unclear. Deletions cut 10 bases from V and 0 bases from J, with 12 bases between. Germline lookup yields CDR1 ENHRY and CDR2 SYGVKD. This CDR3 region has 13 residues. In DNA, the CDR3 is TGTGCCAGCGAGGATGGGTACCAAGAGACCCAGTACTTC. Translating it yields CASEDGYQETQYF.

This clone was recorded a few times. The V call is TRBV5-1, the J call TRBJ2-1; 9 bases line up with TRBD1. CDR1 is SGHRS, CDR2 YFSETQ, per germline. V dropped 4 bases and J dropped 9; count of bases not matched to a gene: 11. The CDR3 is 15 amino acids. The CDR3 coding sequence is TGCGCCAGCAGCGCCATACAGGGGGCAGGGGGTGAGCAGTTCTTC. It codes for CASSAIQGAGGEQFF.

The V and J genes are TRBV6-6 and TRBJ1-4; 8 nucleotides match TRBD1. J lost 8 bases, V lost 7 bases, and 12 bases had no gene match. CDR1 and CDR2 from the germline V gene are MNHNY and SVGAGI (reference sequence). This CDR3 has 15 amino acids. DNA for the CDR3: TGTGCCAGCATTAATGGTGGCAGGGGGCTCGAAAAACTGTTTTTT. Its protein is CASINGGRGLEKLFF.

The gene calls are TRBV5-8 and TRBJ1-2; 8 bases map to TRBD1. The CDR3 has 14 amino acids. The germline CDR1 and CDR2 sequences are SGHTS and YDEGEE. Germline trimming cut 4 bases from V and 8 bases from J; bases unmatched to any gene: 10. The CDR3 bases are TGTGCCAGCAGCCGAACCAGGGGGCCTGAGGGCTACACCTTC. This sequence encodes CASSRTRGPEGYTF.

The CDR3 DNA reads as TGTGCCAGCAGTCTAGCGGGGGGGACAGATACGCAGTATTTT. Amino acid sequence: CASSLAGGTDTQYF. The gene calls are TRBV6-5 and TRBJ2-3; TRBD2 matches at 12 bases. Germline-derived CDR1 and CDR2 are MNHEY and SVGAGI. The trim removed 5 bases at V and 3 bases at J, leaving 0 bases unmatched. The CDR3 totals 14 residues.

CDR3 nucleotides: TGTGCCAGCAAGGCTAGCGGGTGGAGCTCCTACAATGAGCAGTTCTTC. Translation gives CASKASGWSSYNEQFF. The chain uses TRBV28 and TRBJ2-1; 8 bases agree with TRBD2. With V trimmed by 7 bases and J by 0 bases, 8 bases remained unmatched. CDR1 and CDR2 (germline): MDHEN, SYDVKM. This CDR3 is 16 amino acids long. The complete variable domain, with remaining parts taken from reference TRBV28 and TRBJ2-1, reads DVKVTQSSRYLVKRTGEKVFLECVQDMDHENMFWYRQDPGLGLRLIYFSYDVKMKEKGDIPEGYSVSREKKERFSLILESASTNQTSMYLCASKASGWSSYNEQFFGPGTRLTVL.

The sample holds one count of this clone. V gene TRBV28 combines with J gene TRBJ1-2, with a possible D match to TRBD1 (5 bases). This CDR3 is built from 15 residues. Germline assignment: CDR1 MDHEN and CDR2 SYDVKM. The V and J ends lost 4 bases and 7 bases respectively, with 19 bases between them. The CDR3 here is CASSSSGTAILGYTF. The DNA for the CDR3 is TGTGCCAGCAGTTCCTCCGGGACTGCCATCCTTGGCTACACCTTC.

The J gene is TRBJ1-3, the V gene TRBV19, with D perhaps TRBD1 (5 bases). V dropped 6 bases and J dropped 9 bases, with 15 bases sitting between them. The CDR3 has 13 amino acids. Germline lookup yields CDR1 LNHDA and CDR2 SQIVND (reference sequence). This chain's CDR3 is CASRRGNLGTIYF. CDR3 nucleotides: TGTGCCAGTAGGCGGGGGAACCTCGGCACCATATATTTT.

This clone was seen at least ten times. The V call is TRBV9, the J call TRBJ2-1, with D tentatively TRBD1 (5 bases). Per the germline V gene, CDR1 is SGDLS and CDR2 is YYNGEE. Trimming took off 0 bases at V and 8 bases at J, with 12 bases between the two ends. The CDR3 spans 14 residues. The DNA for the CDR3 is TGTGCCAGCAGCGTAGACCTTCTAGGGGATGAGCAGTTCTTC. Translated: CASSVDLLGDEQFF. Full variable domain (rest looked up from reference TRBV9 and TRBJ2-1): DSGVTQTPKHLITATGQRVTLRCSPRSGDLSVYWYQQSLDQGLQFLIQYYNGEERAKGNILERFSAQQFPDLHSELNLSSLELGDSALYFCASSVDLLGDEQFFGPGTRLTVL.